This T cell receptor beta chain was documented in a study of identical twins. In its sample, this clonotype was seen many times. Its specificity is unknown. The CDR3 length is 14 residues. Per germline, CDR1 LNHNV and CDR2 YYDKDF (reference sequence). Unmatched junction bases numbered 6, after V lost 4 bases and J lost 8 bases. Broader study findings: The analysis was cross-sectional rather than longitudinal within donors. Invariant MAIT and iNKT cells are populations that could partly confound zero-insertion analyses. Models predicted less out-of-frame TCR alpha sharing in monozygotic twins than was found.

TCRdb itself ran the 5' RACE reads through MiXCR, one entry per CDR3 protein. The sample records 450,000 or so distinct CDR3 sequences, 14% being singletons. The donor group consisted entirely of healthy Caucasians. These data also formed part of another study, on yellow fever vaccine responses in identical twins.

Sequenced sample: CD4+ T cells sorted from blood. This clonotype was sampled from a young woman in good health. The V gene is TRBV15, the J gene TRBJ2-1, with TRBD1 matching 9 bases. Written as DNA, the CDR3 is TGTGCCACCAGCACCCCGGGACAGGGCTATGAGCAGTTCTTC. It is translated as CATSTPGQGYEQFF.